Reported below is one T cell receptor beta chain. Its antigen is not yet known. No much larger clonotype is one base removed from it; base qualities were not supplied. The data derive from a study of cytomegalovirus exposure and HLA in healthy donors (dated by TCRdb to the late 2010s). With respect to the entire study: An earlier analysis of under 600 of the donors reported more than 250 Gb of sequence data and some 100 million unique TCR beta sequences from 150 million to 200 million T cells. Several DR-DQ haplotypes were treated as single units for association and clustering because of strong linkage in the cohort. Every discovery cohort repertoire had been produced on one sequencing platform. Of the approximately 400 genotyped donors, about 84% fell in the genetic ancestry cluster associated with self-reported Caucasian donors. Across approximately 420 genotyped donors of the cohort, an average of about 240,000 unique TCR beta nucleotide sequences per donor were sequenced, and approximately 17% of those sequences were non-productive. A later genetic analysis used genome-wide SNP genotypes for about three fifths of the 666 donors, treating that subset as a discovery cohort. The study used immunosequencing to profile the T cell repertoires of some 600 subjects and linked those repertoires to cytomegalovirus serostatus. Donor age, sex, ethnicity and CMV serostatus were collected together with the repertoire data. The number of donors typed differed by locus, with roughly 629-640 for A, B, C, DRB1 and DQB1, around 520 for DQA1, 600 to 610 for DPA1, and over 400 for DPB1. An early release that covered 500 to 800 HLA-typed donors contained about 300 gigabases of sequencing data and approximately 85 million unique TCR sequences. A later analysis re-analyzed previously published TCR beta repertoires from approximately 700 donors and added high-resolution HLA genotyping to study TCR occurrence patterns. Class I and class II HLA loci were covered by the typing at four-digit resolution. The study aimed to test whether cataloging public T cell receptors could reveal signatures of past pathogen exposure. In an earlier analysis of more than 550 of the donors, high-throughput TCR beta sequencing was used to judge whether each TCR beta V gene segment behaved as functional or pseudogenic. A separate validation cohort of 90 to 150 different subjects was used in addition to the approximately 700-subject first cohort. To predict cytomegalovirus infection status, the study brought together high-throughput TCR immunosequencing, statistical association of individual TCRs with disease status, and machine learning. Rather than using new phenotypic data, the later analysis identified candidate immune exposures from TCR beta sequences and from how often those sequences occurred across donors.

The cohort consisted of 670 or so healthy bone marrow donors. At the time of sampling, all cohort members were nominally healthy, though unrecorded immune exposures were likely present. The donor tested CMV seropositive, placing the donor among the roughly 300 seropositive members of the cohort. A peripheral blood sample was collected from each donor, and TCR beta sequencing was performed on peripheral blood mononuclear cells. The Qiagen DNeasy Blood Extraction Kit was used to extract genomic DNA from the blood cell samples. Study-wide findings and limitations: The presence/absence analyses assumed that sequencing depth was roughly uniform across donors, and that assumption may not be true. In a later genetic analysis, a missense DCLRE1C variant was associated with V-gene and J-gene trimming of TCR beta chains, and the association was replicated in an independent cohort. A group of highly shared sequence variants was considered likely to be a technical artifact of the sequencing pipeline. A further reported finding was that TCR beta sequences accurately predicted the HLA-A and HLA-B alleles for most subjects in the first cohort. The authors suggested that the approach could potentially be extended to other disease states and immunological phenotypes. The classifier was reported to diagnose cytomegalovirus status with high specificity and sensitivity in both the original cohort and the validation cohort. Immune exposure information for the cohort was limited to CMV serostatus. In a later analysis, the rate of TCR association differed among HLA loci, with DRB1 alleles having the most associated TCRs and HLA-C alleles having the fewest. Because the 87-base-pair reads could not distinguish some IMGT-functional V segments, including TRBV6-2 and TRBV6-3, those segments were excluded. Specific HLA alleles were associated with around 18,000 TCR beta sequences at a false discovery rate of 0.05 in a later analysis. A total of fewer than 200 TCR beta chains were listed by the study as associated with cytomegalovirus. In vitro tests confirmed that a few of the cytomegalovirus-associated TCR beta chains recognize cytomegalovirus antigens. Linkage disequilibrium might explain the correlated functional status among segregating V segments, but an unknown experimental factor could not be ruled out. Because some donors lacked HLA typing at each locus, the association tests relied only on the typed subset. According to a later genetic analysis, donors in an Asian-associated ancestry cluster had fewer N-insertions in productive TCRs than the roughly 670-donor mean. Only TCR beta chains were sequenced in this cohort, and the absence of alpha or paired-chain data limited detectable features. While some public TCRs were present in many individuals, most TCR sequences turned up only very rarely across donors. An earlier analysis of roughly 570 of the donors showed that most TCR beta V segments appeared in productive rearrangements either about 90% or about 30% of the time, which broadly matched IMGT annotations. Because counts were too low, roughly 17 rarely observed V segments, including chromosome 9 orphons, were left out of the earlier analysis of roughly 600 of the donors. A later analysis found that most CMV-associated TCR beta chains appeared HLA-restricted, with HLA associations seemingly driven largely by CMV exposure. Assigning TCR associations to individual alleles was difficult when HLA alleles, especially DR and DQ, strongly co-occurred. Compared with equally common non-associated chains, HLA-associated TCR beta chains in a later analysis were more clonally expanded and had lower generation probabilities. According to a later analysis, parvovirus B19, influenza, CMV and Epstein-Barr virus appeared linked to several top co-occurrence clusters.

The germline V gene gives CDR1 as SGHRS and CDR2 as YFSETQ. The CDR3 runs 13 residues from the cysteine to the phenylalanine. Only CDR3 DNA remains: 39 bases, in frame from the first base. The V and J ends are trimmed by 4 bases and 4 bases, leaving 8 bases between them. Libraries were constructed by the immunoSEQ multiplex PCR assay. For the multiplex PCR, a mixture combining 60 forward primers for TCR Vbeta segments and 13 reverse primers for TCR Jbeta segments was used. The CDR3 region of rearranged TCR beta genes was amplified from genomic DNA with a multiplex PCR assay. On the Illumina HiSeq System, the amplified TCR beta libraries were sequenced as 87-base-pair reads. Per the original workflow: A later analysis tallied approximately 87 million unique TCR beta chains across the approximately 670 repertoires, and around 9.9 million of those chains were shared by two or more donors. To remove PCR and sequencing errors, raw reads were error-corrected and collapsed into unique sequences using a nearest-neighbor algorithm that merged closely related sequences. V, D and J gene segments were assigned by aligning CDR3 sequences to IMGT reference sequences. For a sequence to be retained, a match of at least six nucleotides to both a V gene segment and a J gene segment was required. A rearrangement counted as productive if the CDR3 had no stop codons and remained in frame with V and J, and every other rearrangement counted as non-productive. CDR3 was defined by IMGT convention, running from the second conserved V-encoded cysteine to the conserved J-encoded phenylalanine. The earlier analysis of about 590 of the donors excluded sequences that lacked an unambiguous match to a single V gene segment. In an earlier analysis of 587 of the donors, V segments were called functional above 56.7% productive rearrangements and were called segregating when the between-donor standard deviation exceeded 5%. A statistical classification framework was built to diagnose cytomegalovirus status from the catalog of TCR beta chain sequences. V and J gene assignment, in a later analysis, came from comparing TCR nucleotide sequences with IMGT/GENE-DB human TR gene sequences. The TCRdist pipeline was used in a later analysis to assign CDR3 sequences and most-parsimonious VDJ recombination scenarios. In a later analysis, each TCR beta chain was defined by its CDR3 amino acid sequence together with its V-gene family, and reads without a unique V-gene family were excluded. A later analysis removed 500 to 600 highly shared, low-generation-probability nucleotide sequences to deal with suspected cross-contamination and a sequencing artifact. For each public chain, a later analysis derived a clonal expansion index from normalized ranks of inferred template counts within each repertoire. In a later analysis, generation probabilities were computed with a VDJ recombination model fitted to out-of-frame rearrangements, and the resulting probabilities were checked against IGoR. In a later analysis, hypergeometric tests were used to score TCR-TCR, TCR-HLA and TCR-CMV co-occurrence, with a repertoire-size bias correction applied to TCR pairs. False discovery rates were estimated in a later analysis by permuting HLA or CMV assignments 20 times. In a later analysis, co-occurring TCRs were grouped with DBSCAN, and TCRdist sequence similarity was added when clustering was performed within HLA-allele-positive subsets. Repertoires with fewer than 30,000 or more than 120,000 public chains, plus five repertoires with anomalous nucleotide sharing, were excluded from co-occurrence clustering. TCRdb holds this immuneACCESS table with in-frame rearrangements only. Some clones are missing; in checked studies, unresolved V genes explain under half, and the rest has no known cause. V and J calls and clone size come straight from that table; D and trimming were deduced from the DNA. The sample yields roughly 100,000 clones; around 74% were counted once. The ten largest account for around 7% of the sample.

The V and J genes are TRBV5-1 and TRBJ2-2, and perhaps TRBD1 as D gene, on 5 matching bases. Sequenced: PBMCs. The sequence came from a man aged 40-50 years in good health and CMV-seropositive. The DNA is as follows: TGCGCCAGCAGCGTAACAGGCACCGGGGAGCTGTTTTTT. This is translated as CASSVTGTGELFF.